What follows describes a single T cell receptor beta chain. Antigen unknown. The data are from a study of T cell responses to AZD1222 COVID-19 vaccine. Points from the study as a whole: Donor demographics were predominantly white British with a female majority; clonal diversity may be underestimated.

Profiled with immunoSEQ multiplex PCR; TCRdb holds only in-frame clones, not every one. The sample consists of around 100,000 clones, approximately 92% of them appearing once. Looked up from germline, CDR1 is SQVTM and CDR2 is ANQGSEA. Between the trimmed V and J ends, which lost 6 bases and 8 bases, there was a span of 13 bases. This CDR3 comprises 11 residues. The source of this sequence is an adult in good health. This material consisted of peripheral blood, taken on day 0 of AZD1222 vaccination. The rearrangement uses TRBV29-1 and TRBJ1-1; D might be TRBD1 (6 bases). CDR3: CSVPDRKEAFF. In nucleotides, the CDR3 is TGCAGCGTCCCCGACAGGAAGGAAGCTTTCTTT.